The 20 T cell receptor beta chains presented below share a single source sample, sequenced in a study of T cell repertoires in cytomegalovirus infection. TCRdb itself ran the reads through MiXCR, one entry per CDR3 protein. The repertoire holds 650,000 to 850,000 distinct CDR3 sequences, with almost 30% as singletons. Their target antigens are unknown. The starting material was cultured CD8+ T cells from PBMCs, obtained from culture after CMV antigen stimulation. These receptors were collected from a human donor in good health (CMV status not recorded). Some clones in this sample may be carry-over from other donors' samples.

The chain joins TRBV28 to TRBJ2-7; D not resolved. Trimming removed 3 bases from V and 0 bases from J, with 9 bases in between. Looked up from germline, CDR1 is MDHEN and CDR2 is SYDVKM. This CDR3 spans 14 amino acids. CDR3 sequence: CASSFGGSSYEQYV. DNA of the CDR3: TGTGCCAGCAGTTTTGGCGGAAGCTCCTACGAGCAGTACGTC.

The V gene is TRBV4-1, the J gene TRBJ2-3; possible D gene TRBD1, 5 bases. V shed 0 bases and J shed 6 bases, with 13 bases lying between them. CDR1 is MGHRA and CDR2 is YSYEKL in the germline V gene. The CDR3 totals 15 residues. This CDR3 reads CASSQDLTGTDTQYF. The CDR3 DNA reads as TGCGCCAGCAGCCAAGACCTAACAGGTACGGATACGCAGTATTTT.

This clonotype was detected a few times. The J gene is TRBJ1-2, the V gene TRBV20-1; the D is unclear. This CDR3 spans 17 amino acids. From germline, CDR1 is DFQATT and CDR2 SNEGSKA (reference sequence). Trimming pared 2 bases from V and 4 bases from J, leaving 23 bases between. The CDR3: CSARPSAPAELSYGYTF. The CDR3 DNA reads as TGCAGTGCTAGACCCTCCGCCCCAGCAGAGCTAAGCTATGGCTACACCTTC.

This clonotype showed up just a few times. The chain couples TRBV6-1 to TRBJ1-5; D is perhaps TRBD1 (5 bases). There are 16 residues in the CDR3. Germline assignment: CDR1 MNHNS and CDR2 SASEGT. Trimming removed 5 bases at V and 1 base at J, with 15 bases between. The CDR3 bases are TGTGCCAGCAGTCAAGAGGGGCCCACCAGCAATCAGCCCCAGCATTTT. Amino acids: CASSQEGPTSNQPQHF.

The CDR3 here is CASSFAQGGLGEQFF. The CDR3 nucleotides are TGTGCCAGCAGCTTCGCTCAGGGCGGGTTAGGTGAGCAGTTCTTC. The chain is built from TRBV5-5 and TRBJ2-1, with D possibly being TRBD1 or TRBD2 (5 bases each). The CDR3 is made up of 15 amino acids. Germline CDR1 reads SGHKS; CDR2 reads YYEKEE (reference sequence). V lost 2 bases and J lost 9, with 18 bases in between.

This clonotype was seen only a few times. V is TRBV7-9 and J is TRBJ2-5, with D maybe TRBD1 (6 bases). The CDR3 has 15 residues. V was clipped by 1 base and J by 2 bases, with 11 bases between them. Germline CDR1 and CDR2: SEHNR and FQNEAQ (reference sequence). The CDR3 region has the DNA TGTGCCAGCAGCTTAGTCGGCCAGGGGCAAGAGACCCAGTACTTC. Translated, it gives CASSLVGQGQETQYF.

This rearrangement joins TRBV7-4 to TRBJ2-6; possible D gene TRBD2, 5 bases. The CDR3 runs 17 residues. Trimming pared 6 bases from V and 2 bases from J, leaving 17 bases between. CDR1 and CDR2 (germline): SGHVT, SQSDAQ. The CDR3 DNA reads as TGTGCCAGCAGAGACCGAGGAGGTTCCCCTGGGGCCAACGTCCTGACTTTC. Translating it yields CASRDRGGSPGANVLTF.

This clonotype showed up just once. V usage is TRBV6-6 and J usage is TRBJ1-5, with D maybe TRBD1 (5 bases). V was clipped by 2 bases and J by 11 bases, with 19 bases between them. This CDR3 has 15 amino acids. Germline V gives CDR1 MNHNY, CDR2 SVGAGI (reference sequence). The CDR3, as DNA: TGTGCCAGCAGTTACGGTTGGGCAGGGTACCCGGCCCAGCATTTT. This gives the protein CASSYGWAGYPAQHF.

This clonotype came up many times. V is TRBV7-2 and J is TRBJ1-3; 9 nucleotides match TRBD1. The CDR3 spans 15 residues. Trimming cost V 4 bases and J 4 bases; bases outside gene matches: 5. Looked up from germline, CDR1 is SGHTA and CDR2 is FQGNSA. The DNA for the CDR3 is TGTGCCAGCAGCTCCAGGACAGGGGCAGGAAACACCATATATTTT. Translating gives CASSSRTGAGNTIYF.

This chain connects TRBV10-2 to TRBJ2-5, with D possibly TRBD1 on 6 matching bases. This CDR3 has 11 amino acids. In germline, CDR1 is WSHSY, CDR2 SAAADI. Trimming took off 8 bases at V and 5 bases at J, with 9 bases between the two ends. CDR3: CASQGKETQYF. The DNA of the CDR3 is TGCGCCAGCCAGGGGAAGGAGACCCAGTACTTC.

This clonotype was counted a few times. The rearrangement links TRBV6-1 to TRBJ2-6; D unclear. Germline V CDR1 and CDR2: MNHNS, SASEGT. V was clipped by 11 bases and J by 0 bases, with 8 bases between them. This CDR3 has 13 amino acids. CDR3 in amino acids: CAEGRSGANVLTF. The CDR3 DNA sequence: TGTGCCGAAGGACGCTCTGGGGCCAACGTCCTGACTTTC.

This chain joins TRBV7-9 and TRBJ1-2, with D possibly being TRBD1 (5 bases). Germline CDR1 reads SEHNR; CDR2 reads FQNEAQ (reference sequence). The V end was cut by 4 bases, the J end by 0 bases, with 15 bases between. This CDR3 has 16 residues. In DNA, the CDR3 is TGTGCCAGCAGCTCCGGATGGGGGATTCCTAACTATGGCTACACCTTC. It yields the protein CASSSGWGIPNYGYTF.

This clonotype was picked up many times. V is TRBV6-5 and J is TRBJ1-2; no firm D call. This CDR3 is 15 amino acids long. Germline V gene sequence: CDR1 MNHEY, CDR2 SVGAGI. The V end was cut by 5 bases, the J end by 4 bases, with 17 bases between. The CDR3 region is CASSPSSVGSYGYTF. CDR3 sequence (DNA): TGTGCCAGCAGTCCTTCGTCAGTTGGATCCTATGGCTACACCTTC.

This clonotype was counted a few times. V is TRBV10-3 and J is TRBJ2-3; tentatively, D is TRBD1 (6 bases). This CDR3 contains 15 residues. Trimming removed 2 bases from V and 3 bases from J, with 12 bases in between. Germline CDR1 is ENHRY and CDR2 is SYGVKD. The CDR3 bases are TGTGCCATCAGTGAGGGGAGAGACAGGACAGATACGCAGTATTTT. It specifies CAISEGRDRTDTQYF.

This clonotype was counted only a few times. The chain combines TRBV2 with TRBJ2-1; possible D gene TRBD1, 5 bases. Deletions cut 2 bases from V and 3 bases from J, with 11 bases between. Germline CDR1 is SNHLY and CDR2 is FYNNEI. This CDR3 comprises 15 residues. CDR3 bases: TGTGCCAGCAGTGAATTCCTAGACAGCTACAATGAGCAGTTCTTC. Its translation: CASSEFLDSYNEQFF.

The chain links TRBV7-6 to TRBJ2-7, with a tentative D call TRBD2 (6 bases). Per the germline V gene, CDR1 is SGHVS and CDR2 is FNYEAQ. The CDR3 sequence is 12 residues long. The V gene lost 5 bases and the J gene lost 6 bases, with 11 bases spanning the gap. CDR3 sequence: CASSGGLGEQYF. CDR3 sequence (DNA): TGTGCCAGCAGCGGGGGACTTGGCGAGCAGTACTTC.

This clonotype has ten or more counts. The chain has TRBV7-2 and TRBJ2-3, with 12 positions matching TRBD2. The length of the CDR3 is 16 residues. Germline values: CDR1 SGHTA, CDR2 FQGNSA. V lost 7 bases and J lost 4; bases outside the gene matches: 9. This chain's CDR3 is CASKRWTSGAPDTQYF. CDR3 in DNA: TGTGCCAGCAAGAGATGGACTAGCGGGGCCCCAGATACGCAGTATTTT.

This clonotype came up a few times. This chain links TRBV11-3 with TRBJ2-3, with 10 bases that match TRBD2. After removal of 5 bases from V and 3 bases from J, the junction contained 8 bases not matched to a gene. This CDR3 region has 16 residues. Germline V gives CDR1 SGHNT, CDR2 YENEEA. The CDR3 bases are TGTGCCAGCAGCCCCGAGCGGGGGGGCCTGACAGATACGCAGTATTTT. This gives the protein CASSPERGGLTDTQYF.

The V gene is TRBV7-9, the J gene TRBJ2-7; the match to TRBD1 covers 8 bases. CDR1 and CDR2 (germline): SEHNR, FQNEAQ (reference sequence). This CDR3 has 13 amino acids. V shed 6 bases and J 6 bases; nucleotides not matched to a gene: 7. The chain's CDR3 is CASSSPGTGEQYF. DNA of the CDR3: TGTGCCAGCAGTTCCCCCGGGACAGGCGAGCAGTACTTC.

This sequence joins TRBV27 and TRBJ2-7; 9 bases are shared with TRBD1. The V gene's germline CDR1 is MNHEY and CDR2 SMNVEV (reference sequence). V lost 9 bases and J lost 5; bases outside the gene matches: 14. This CDR3 has 15 residues. In nucleotides, the CDR3 is TGTGCCAGTAGCACCACCGGGACAGGGACTAACGAGCAGTACTTC. As protein: CASSTTGTGTNEQYF.